This TCR beta chain was identified in a study of T cell responses to AZD1222 COVID-19 vaccine. On this clone itself: Its antigen is currently unknown.

CDR1 GTSNPN and CDR2 SVGIG come from the germline V gene (reference sequence). V was shortened by 4 bases and J by 0 bases, with 12 bases between the two germline ends. The CDR3 is 15 amino acids. Using immunoSEQ multiplex PCR, the repertoire was profiled, and TCRdb retains in-frame clones only, with some absent. Of about 120,000 clones listed, about four fifths are singletons. Notes on the study in general: Only a handful of AZD1222 recipients, roughly six in all, had baseline seropositivity. Targeting of unmutated variant regions was reportedly seen in nearly half of spike-specific TCRs. Vaccine-associated CD4 TCRs ranged over spike, dominating at 160-218 and 743-854.

This TCR derives from an adult in good health. The chain has TRBV30 and TRBJ2-2; D might be TRBD1 (6 bases). The sequences come from peripheral blood, collected on day 0 of AZD1222 vaccination. The CDR3 DNA reads as TGTGCCTGGACTGCTTGGACAGCGAACACCGGGGAGCTGTTTTTT. Protein: CAWTAWTANTGELFF.